Listed below are T cell receptor beta chains from one sample, sequenced in a study of T cell responses to AZD1222 COVID-19 vaccine. Repertoires were generated with immunoSEQ multiplex PCR, while TCRdb's copy carries only in-frame clones and drops some. Found here are over 150,000 clones, over 75% of them singletons; the top ten hold 2.5% to 3%. The sequencing here drew on peripheral blood, taken on day 0 of AZD1222 vaccination. Receptors originate from an adult in good health. Each CDR3 is given with its conserved first and last residue. The order of the fields is D gene, J gene, V gene, clone size, CDR3 DNA, CDR3 protein. The D gene is left open where the match is weak. Expanded clones are given a class, and other clones once, few, many or no size at all.

TRBD1,TRBJ2-7,TRBV6-5,NA,TGTGCCAGCAGGACGGACAGGGGGCTGGAGTACTTC,CASRTDRGLEYF
TRBD2,TRBJ2-3,TRBV7-3,NA,TGTGCCAGCAGCTTAAGAGCGGGGGAATCCACAGATACGCAGTATTTT,CASSLRAGESTDTQYF
NA,TRBJ1-1,TRBV30,NA,TGTGCCTGGAGTATCAGGGGGAACACTGAAGCTTTCTTT,CAWSIRGNTEAFF
TRBD1,TRBJ2-2,TRBV11-2,NA,TGTGCCAGCAGCTTAGTAGGGACAGGGAACACCGGGGAGCTGTTTTTT,CASSLVGTGNTGELFF
NA,TRBJ1-1,TRBV5-1,NA,TGCGCCAGCAGCTTGGGGCTGAGGACTGAAGCTTTCTTT,CASSLGLRTEAFF
TRBD1,TRBJ1-5,TRBV23-1,NA,TGCGCCAGCAAAATAGTACGTCGGGACAGATTTAGCAATCAGCCCCAGCATTTT,CASKIVRRDRFSNQPQHF
NA,TRBJ1-1,TRBV5-1,NA,TGCGCCAGCAGACGAATAAGGGAAACTGAAGCTTTCTTT,CASRRIRETEAFF
NA,TRBJ2-7,TRBV12-3/TRBV12-4,NA,TGTGCCAGCAGTTTAGCACAGCGCGAGCAGTACTTC,CASSLAQREQYF
NA,TRBJ2-3,TRBV13,NA,TGTGCCAGCAGCGAGACCAGGGGCACAGATACGCAGTATTTT,CASSETRGTDTQYF
TRBD2,TRBJ2-7,TRBV5-4,NA,TGTGCCAGCAGCCCTACGGGGGGGGCGGGCGAGCAGTACTTC,CASSPTGGAGEQYF
NA,TRBJ2-5,TRBV27,NA,TGTGCCAGCAGTTTATCTCTAGGCCAAGAGACCCAGTACTTC,CASSLSLGQETQYF
NA,TRBJ2-1,TRBV6-2/TRBV6-3,once,TGTGCCAGCAGTTACTCCCCCCGGGGGAACTATGAGCAGTTCTTC,CASSYSPRGNYEQFF
NA,TRBJ2-2,TRBV9,NA,TGTGCCAGCAGCGAGAACACCGGGGAGCTGTTTTTT,CASSENTGELFF
NA,TRBJ1-4,TRBV9,NA,TGTGCCAGCAGCAACCTTGGGGGTAATGAAAAACTGTTTTTT,CASSNLGGNEKLFF
NA,TRBJ1-1,TRBV4-3,once,TGCGCCAGCAGCCAACACATACTGGAGGGGAAGGGGAACACTGAAGCTTTCTTT,CASSQHILEGKGNTEAFF
NA,TRBJ2-2,TRBV7-3,NA,TGTGCCAGCAGCAAAGGGGGTTTAAACACCGGGGAGCTGTTTTTT,CASSKGGLNTGELFF
NA,TRBJ2-7,TRBV5-4,NA,TGTGCCAGCAGCTTTAGCGGCAACTACGAGCAGTACTTC,CASSFSGNYEQYF
TRBD2,TRBJ2-1,TRBV2,NA,TGTGCCAGCAGTTATACTAGCGGGGGTGGGAATGAGCAGTTCTTC,CASSYTSGGGNEQFF
TRBD2,TRBJ2-5,TRBV15,few,TGTGCCACCAGCAGACCGAGCGGGGGGGCCGGGGCAGAGACCCAGTACTTC,CATSRPSGGAGAETQYF
NA,TRBJ1-5,TRBV6-5,NA,TGTGCCAGCAGGGACCGCCGGGACCGACTGCGGCCCCAGCATTTT,CASRDRRDRLRPQHF
NA,TRBJ2-5,TRBV9,NA,TGTGCCAGCAGCCCTAGGACAATGGAGACCCAGTACTTC,CASSPRTMETQYF
NA,TRBJ2-7,TRBV5-5,NA,TGTGCCAGCAGCTCGGCCTTTTTCTACGAGCAGTACTTC,CASSSAFFYEQYF
TRBD1,TRBJ1-2,TRBV11-2,NA,TGTGCCAGCAGCTCCAGGGGGAGCAACTATGGCTACACCTTC,CASSSRGSNYGYTF
NA,TRBJ1-6,TRBV6-1,NA,TGTGCCAGCAGTGAATGGGGTTTCAAGAGCTCCTATAATTCACCCCTCCACTTT,CASSEWGFKSSYNSPLHF
TRBD2,TRBJ2-3,TRBV6-2/TRBV6-3,few,TGTGCCAGCAGTTACGGGCTAGCGGGGATCACAGATACGCAGTATTTT,CASSYGLAGITDTQYF
NA,TRBJ1-2,TRBV5-5,NA,TGTGCCAGCAGCTTGATCGTCAGGGCTAACTATGGCTACACCTTC,CASSLIVRANYGYTF
NA,TRBJ2-5,TRBV18,NA,TGTGCCAGCTCACCGACCCGGACTGTTCAAGAGACCCAGTACTTC,CASSPTRTVQETQYF
NA,TRBJ2-2,TRBV4-3,NA,TGCGCCAGCAGCCAAGACCCGGGGGTATTTCCCGGGGAGCTGTTTTTT,CASSQDPGVFPGELFF
NA,TRBJ2-5,TRBV11-2,NA,TGTGCCAGCAGCTTAGGCGGAACCGAGGGAGAGACCCAGTACTTC,CASSLGGTEGETQYF
NA,TRBJ1-2,TRBV14,NA,TGTGCCAGCAGCCAAGATCGCAGGGATTATGGCTACACCTTC,CASSQDRRDYGYTF
NA,TRBJ2-6,TRBV30,NA,TGTGCCTGGAGTATTCAGGGGAGAGGGGCCAACGTCCTGACTTTC,CAWSIQGRGANVLTF
TRBD2,TRBJ2-1,TRBV4-2,NA,TGTGCCAGCAGCCAAGAAATAACTAGCGAACATGAGCAGTTCTTC,CASSQEITSEHEQFF
NA,TRBJ1-2,TRBV20-1,NA,TGCAGTGCTAGTAGGGGCAGGGAACGACATGGCTACACCTTC,CSASRGRERHGYTF
NA,TRBJ1-4,TRBV19,NA,TGTGCCAGTAGTGGGCGGACTAATGAAAAACTGTTTTTT,CASSGRTNEKLFF
NA,TRBJ1-2,TRBV2,NA,TGTGCCAGCAGCTCCGGTCTCGGGGAGGGCTACACCTTC,CASSSGLGEGYTF
NA,TRBJ1-5,TRBV19,NA,TGTGCCAGCCGAGGGACCAATCAGCCCCAGCATTTT,CASRGTNQPQHF
NA,TRBJ2-7,TRBV12-3/TRBV12-4,NA,TGTGCCAGCAGTTCGAACCCGTACGAGCAGTACTTC,CASSSNPYEQYF
TRBD1,TRBJ2-5,TRBV6-5,NA,TGTGCCAGCGGGGACAGGGGCTTCCAGTGGACCCAGTACTTC,CASGDRGFQWTQYF
NA,TRBJ2-4,TRBV30,NA,TGTGCCTGGAGGGAACTGGGGGACGGACTCAAGGACATTCAGTACTTC,CAWRELGDGLKDIQYF
NA,TRBJ2-1,TRBV10-3,NA,TGTGCCATCAGGGGGGACTCCCTCTACAATGAGCAGTTCTTC,CAIRGDSLYNEQFF
NA,TRBJ1-5,TRBV6-5,NA,TGTGCCAGCAGGGCCAACAGGAATCAGCCCCAGCATTTT,CASRANRNQPQHF
NA,TRBJ1-2,TRBV4-1,NA,TGCGCCAGCAGCCAAGATAGGGGGTCACATGGCTACACCTTC,CASSQDRGSHGYTF
NA,TRBJ2-5,TRBV7-2,NA,TGTGCCAGCAGCTTAGCAGGTGGGGGCCCGGTGGAGACCCAGTACTTC,CASSLAGGGPVETQYF
NA,TRBJ1-2,TRBV5-6,NA,TGTGCCAGCAGCTTGGCTCTGGACAACGATGGCTACACCTTC,CASSLALDNDGYTF
NA,TRBJ1-2,TRBV6-5,few,TGTGCCAGCCCGGCGAACTATGGCTACACCTTC,CASPANYGYTF
NA,TRBJ2-7,TRBV5-4,NA,TGTGCCATCAATTACCCTACAACCTACGAGCAGTACTTC,CAINYPTTYEQYF
TRBD1,TRBJ1-2,TRBV7-9,NA,TGTGCCAGCAGCTTAGACAGGGGGCCTCACTATGGCTACACCTTC,CASSLDRGPHYGYTF
NA,TRBJ2-7,TRBV7-2,NA,TGTGCCAGCAGCTTAGCCGGGCGATTCTACGAGCAGTACTTC,CASSLAGRFYEQYF
NA,TRBJ1-1,TRBV15,NA,TGTGCCACCAGCGGAAGGTCCACTGAAGCTTTCTTT,CATSGRSTEAFF
TRBD2,TRBJ2-3,TRBV7-2,NA,TGTGCCAGCAGCACCGGGACTAGCCCTACCGATACGCAGTATTTT,CASSTGTSPTDTQYF
NA,TRBJ1-4,TRBV12-5,NA,TGTGCTAGTGGTCTCCCTGGTAATGAAAAACTGTTTTTT,CASGLPGNEKLFF
TRBD1,TRBJ1-2,TRBV27,NA,TGTGCCAGCAGCCGGCCCTCGACCGGGACAGGGGCGATCTATGGCTACACCTTC,CASSRPSTGTGAIYGYTF
NA,TRBJ2-2,TRBV2,NA,TGTGCCAGCAGTGAAGCTCGGCTAACCGGGGAGCTGTTTTTT,CASSEARLTGELFF
NA,TRBJ2-2,TRBV25-1,NA,TGTGCCAGCAGGGGATTCACCGGGGAGCTGTTTTTT,CASRGFTGELFF
NA,TRBJ1-1,TRBV10-1,NA,TGCGCCACTAGGACAGCCCAGGCTTTCTTT,CATRTAQAFF